The 4 T cell receptor beta chains below were found in one sample sequenced in a study of T-cell memory formation after mild COVID-19. TCRdb reprocessed the 5' RACE reads via MiXCR and lists one record per CDR3 protein. The sample consists of approximately 240,000 distinct CDR3 sequences, 16% of them appearing once. The sequenced sample was PBMCs or a T cell subset sorted from them (not recorded which). The receptors shown here come from a man aged 18 to 30 who had mild COVID-19 (a few samples of this study predate the infection). Cell type and time point are not known.

There are a few counts of this clonotype. V gene TRBV12-3 or TRBV12-4 combines with J gene TRBJ1-2; 9 nucleotides agree with TRBD1. The CDR3 covers 15 residues. Trimming cost V 4 bases and J 2 bases; bases outside gene matches: 5. The CDR3 protein is CASSYDRGGNYGYTF. DNA for the CDR3: TGTGCCAGCAGTTACGACAGGGGGGGAAACTATGGCTACACCTTC.

This clonotype was seen repeatedly, ten times or more. As DNA, the CDR3 is TGTGCCACCAGTGCCAGCGGGGGGCCCACAGATACGCAGTATTTT. This codes for CATSASGGPTDTQYF. The J gene is TRBJ2-3, the V gene TRBV24-1, with 9 bases that match TRBD2. CDR1 is KGHDR and CDR2 is SFDVKD in the germline V gene. This CDR3 has 15 amino acids. The junction had 4 bases not matched to a gene; V was cut back by 5 bases and J by 2 bases.

This clonotype was found many times. The chain is built from TRBV30 and TRBJ2-4; D might be TRBD1 (6 bases). The V end was cut by 2 bases, the J end by 6 bases, with 11 bases between. The length of the CDR3 is 13 residues. Per germline, CDR1 GTSNPN and CDR2 SVGIG (reference sequence). CDR3: CAWSKARGNIQYF. CDR3 bases: TGTGCCTGGAGTAAGGCCAGGGGAAACATTCAGTACTTC.

The rearrangement joins TRBV4-2 to TRBJ2-1; 9 positions match TRBD2. The V segment lost 1 base and the J segment 6 bases; nucleotides outside the gene matches: 4. CDR1 and CDR2 (germline): LGHNA, YNFKEQ. CDR3 size: 15 residues. In DNA, the CDR3 is TGTGCCAGCAGCCAAGGGCGGGGGGGCCCCAATGAGCAGTTCTTC. It specifies CASSQGRGGPNEQFF.